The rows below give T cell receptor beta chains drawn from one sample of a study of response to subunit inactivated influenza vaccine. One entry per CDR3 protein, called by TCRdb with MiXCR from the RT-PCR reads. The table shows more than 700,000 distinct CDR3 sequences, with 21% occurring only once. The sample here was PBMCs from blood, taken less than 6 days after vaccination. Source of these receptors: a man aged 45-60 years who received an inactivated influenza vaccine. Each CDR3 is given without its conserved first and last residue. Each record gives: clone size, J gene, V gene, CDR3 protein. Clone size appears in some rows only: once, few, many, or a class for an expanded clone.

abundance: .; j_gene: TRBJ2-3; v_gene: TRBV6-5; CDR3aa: ASSYSIPSGVLDTQY
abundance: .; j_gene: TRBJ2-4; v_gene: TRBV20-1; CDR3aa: SARAGGGAAKNIQY
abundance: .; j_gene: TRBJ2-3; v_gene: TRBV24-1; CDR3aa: ATSDRLLTDTQY
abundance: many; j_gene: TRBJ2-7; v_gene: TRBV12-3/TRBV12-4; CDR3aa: ASSREASGSYEQY
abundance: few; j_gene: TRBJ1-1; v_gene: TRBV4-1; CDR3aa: ASSQESLGGRRTEAF
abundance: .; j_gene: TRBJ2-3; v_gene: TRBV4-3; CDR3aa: ASSQEAGELPDTQY
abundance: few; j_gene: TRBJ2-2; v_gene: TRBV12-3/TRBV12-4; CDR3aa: ASSADRGVTGELF
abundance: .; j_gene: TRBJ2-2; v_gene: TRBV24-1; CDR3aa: ATSDTGGSGELF
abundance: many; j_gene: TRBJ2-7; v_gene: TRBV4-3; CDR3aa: ASSQEGIGRNSYEQY
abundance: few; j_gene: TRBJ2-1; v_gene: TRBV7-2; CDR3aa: ASSSALAFNEQF
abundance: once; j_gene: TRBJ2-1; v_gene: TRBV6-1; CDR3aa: ASSTGTADYNEQF
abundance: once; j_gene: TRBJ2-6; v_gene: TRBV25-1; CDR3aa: ASSTTAGANVLT
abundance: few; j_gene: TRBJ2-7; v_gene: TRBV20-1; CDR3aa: SAITTRGNEQY
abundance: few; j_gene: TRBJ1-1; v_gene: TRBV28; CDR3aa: ASSARGRGWTEAF
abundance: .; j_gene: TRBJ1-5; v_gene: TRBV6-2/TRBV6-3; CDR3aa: ASSEWGGLHQPQH
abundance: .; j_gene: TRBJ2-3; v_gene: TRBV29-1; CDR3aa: SDYDRETDTQY
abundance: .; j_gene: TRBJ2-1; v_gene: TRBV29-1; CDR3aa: SVEDRSGIYNEQF
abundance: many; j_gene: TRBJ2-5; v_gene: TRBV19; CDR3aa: ASSTGGRETQY
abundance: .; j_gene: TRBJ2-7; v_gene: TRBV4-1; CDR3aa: ASSQAGGRFSYEQY
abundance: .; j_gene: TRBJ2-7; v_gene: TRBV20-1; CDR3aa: SANPSSGRTYEQY
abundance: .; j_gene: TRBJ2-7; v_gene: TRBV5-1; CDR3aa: ASSLSSYGEQY